Sequencing of this TCR beta chain was carried out in a study of beta chain features in type 1 diabetes. The study's findings and limits: Across all four CD4+ subsets, people with type 1 diabetes showed modestly shorter TCRB CDR3s.

CDR1 is MNHNS and CDR2 is SASEGT in the germline V gene. There are 15 residues in the CDR3. V was pared by 5 bases and J by 1 base, with 14 bases between. This clone was observed a handful of times. Its antigen remains unknown. The whole isolated RNA underwent reverse transcription, so sequencing captured expressed TCRB transcripts. Clones were sequenced by immunoSEQ multiplex PCR, and TCRdb holds only the in-frame ones, with some missing. This table holds around 150,000 clones, about 9% found once. The V and J genes are TRBV6-1 and TRBJ2-5, with a tentative D call TRBD2 (5 bases). The sequencing input was central memory CD4+ T cells from blood. This TCR derives from a woman between 25 and 40 years old with type 1 diabetes. The CDR3 region is CASSSQRRSQETQYF. The DNA for the CDR3 is TGTGCCAGCAGTTCCCAGCGGAGGTCCCAAGAGACCCAGTACTTC.